This TCR beta chain was obtained from a study of glioma-infiltrating T cells. A remark on this clonotype: Its cognate antigen is unknown. At one end, the junction sequence differs from germline, possibly due to a read error.

Study-level points and caveats: CDR3 overlap between tissue and blood was very small. Above-expected tissue-blood divergence occurred in all gliomas, most in low-grade ones.

The CDR3 totals 14 residues. Germline lookup yields CDR1 DFQATT and CDR2 SNEGSKA (reference sequence). Amplification of TCR alpha and beta CDR3 regions from RNA used iRepertoire nested multiplex PCR. One-step reverse transcription and amplification started from approximately 100-400 ng of tissue mRNA or PBMC total RNA. A single record per CDR3 protein comes from TCRdb applying MiXCR to the multiplex PCR reads. In the table there are 44,000 or so distinct CDR3 sequences, 20% to 25% of which are singletons. V is TRBV20-1 and J is TRBJ1-1; D is unclear. Sequenced sample: glioma tissue, nonneoplastic brain tissue, or PBMCs (not recorded which). This receptor was identified in a human donor with low-grade glioma or glioblastoma, undergoing nonglioma brain surgery, or in good health (not recorded which). The CDR3 sequence is CSAREWVLNTGAFF. The CDR3 DNA reads as TGCAGTGCTAGAGAGTGGGTGTTGAACACTGGAGCTTTCTTT.